A selection of T cell receptor beta chains follows, all from one sample in a study of regulatory T cells. Clones were sequenced by immunoSEQ multiplex PCR, and TCRdb holds only the in-frame ones, with some missing. The data contain over 35,000 clones, around 89% of them singletons. Source material: conventional CD4+ T cells sorted from blood. Receptors were obtained from a person under 35 with CD3G deficiency. The CDR3 runs from the conserved cysteine through the conserved F or W. The D gene is left open where the match is weak. The size entry is marked missing in some rows and otherwise reads once, few, many or a size class.

v_gene: TRBV6-1; abundance: NA; d_gene: TRBD1; j_gene: TRBJ1-2; CDR3aa: CASTTGGYGYTF; CDR3nt: TGTGCCAGCACAACAGGGGGCTATGGCTACACCTTC
v_gene: TRBV7-2; abundance: NA; d_gene: NA; j_gene: TRBJ2-2; CDR3aa: CASSLTVATGELFF; CDR3nt: TGTGCCAGCAGCTTAACGGTGGCCACCGGGGAGCTGTTTTTT
v_gene: TRBV7-9; abundance: NA; d_gene: NA; j_gene: TRBJ2-7; CDR3aa: CASSLARGEQYF; CDR3nt: TGTGCCAGCAGCTTAGCGCGGGGCGAGCAGTACTTC
v_gene: TRBV5-1; abundance: NA; d_gene: TRBD1; j_gene: TRBJ1-1; CDR3aa: CASSLLRQGETEAFF; CDR3nt: TGCGCCAGCAGCTTGCTGAGACAGGGAGAAACTGAAGCTTTCTTT
v_gene: TRBV19; abundance: NA; d_gene: NA; j_gene: TRBJ1-2; CDR3aa: CASSIASGPYRGGYTF; CDR3nt: TGTGCCAGTAGTATAGCATCGGGACCATACCGAGGAGGCTACACCTTC
v_gene: TRBV11-2; abundance: NA; d_gene: NA; j_gene: TRBJ2-7; CDR3aa: CASSYTAGTFYEQYF; CDR3nt: TGTGCCAGCAGCTACACGGCCGGGACTTTCTACGAGCAGTACTTC
v_gene: TRBV6-1; abundance: NA; d_gene: NA; j_gene: TRBJ2-2; CDR3aa: CASKRRDSSTGELFF; CDR3nt: TGTGCCAGTAAAAGGCGGGACTCCTCGACCGGGGAGCTGTTTTTT
v_gene: TRBV6-1; abundance: NA; d_gene: NA; j_gene: TRBJ2-7; CDR3aa: CASSEDGWGEQYF; CDR3nt: TGTGCCAGCAGTGAGGACGGCTGGGGCGAGCAGTACTTC
v_gene: TRBV5-1; abundance: NA; d_gene: NA; j_gene: TRBJ2-2; CDR3aa: CASSLIGAGELFF; CDR3nt: TGCGCCAGCAGCTTGATCGGGGCCGGGGAGCTGTTTTTT
v_gene: TRBV10-3; abundance: NA; d_gene: NA; j_gene: TRBJ2-7; CDR3aa: CATSQGLSSYEQYF; CDR3nt: TGTGCCACCAGTCAGGGGTTAAGCTCCTACGAGCAGTACTTC
v_gene: TRBV5-1; abundance: NA; d_gene: NA; j_gene: TRBJ2-2; CDR3aa: CASSPRVNTGELFF; CDR3nt: TGCGCCAGCAGCCCAAGGGTGAACACCGGGGAGCTGTTTTTT
v_gene: TRBV6-1; abundance: NA; d_gene: TRBD1; j_gene: TRBJ1-2; CDR3aa: CASRKDRPLYGYTF; CDR3nt: TGTGCCAGCAGAAAGGACAGGCCCCTCTATGGCTACACCTTC
v_gene: TRBV10-3; abundance: NA; d_gene: NA; j_gene: TRBJ2-7; CDR3aa: CASSSDSEGEQYF; CDR3nt: TGTGCCAGCTCTAGCGACTCCGAAGGCGAGCAGTACTTC
v_gene: TRBV7-9; abundance: NA; d_gene: NA; j_gene: TRBJ2-1; CDR3aa: CASSLAASSYNEQFF; CDR3nt: TGTGCCAGCAGCTTAGCGGCGAGCTCCTACAATGAGCAGTTCTTC
v_gene: TRBV6-1; abundance: few; d_gene: NA; j_gene: TRBJ2-3; CDR3aa: CASREDGATDTQYF; CDR3nt: TGTGCCAGCAGGGAGGACGGGGCGACAGATACGCAGTATTTT
v_gene: TRBV19; abundance: NA; d_gene: NA; j_gene: TRBJ1-6; CDR3aa: CASSINGNSPLHF; CDR3nt: TGTGCCAGTAGTATAAATGGGAATTCACCCCTCCACTTT
v_gene: TRBV10-3; abundance: NA; d_gene: TRBD2; j_gene: TRBJ2-7; CDR3aa: CAISPGLAGGYEQYF; CDR3nt: TGTGCCATCAGTCCAGGACTAGCGGGAGGCTACGAGCAGTACTTC
v_gene: TRBV10-2; abundance: NA; d_gene: NA; j_gene: TRBJ2-7; CDR3aa: CASSESVASSEQYF; CDR3nt: TGCGCCAGCAGTGAGTCCGTCGCTTCTAGCGAGCAGTACTTC
v_gene: TRBV5-1; abundance: NA; d_gene: NA; j_gene: TRBJ2-7; CDR3aa: CASSPGGVPYEQYF; CDR3nt: TGCGCCAGCAGCCCCGGAGGGGTGCCCTACGAGCAGTACTTC
v_gene: TRBV28; abundance: NA; d_gene: TRBD2; j_gene: TRBJ2-1; CDR3aa: CASSLSGRRSNEQFF; CDR3nt: TGTGCCAGCAGTTTAAGCGGGAGAAGAAGCAATGAGCAGTTCTTC
v_gene: TRBV5-1; abundance: NA; d_gene: NA; j_gene: TRBJ2-1; CDR3aa: CASSLGQGYNEQFF; CDR3nt: TGCGCCAGCAGCTTGGGTCAGGGCTACAATGAGCAGTTCTTC
v_gene: TRBV5-1; abundance: NA; d_gene: TRBD1; j_gene: TRBJ1-1; CDR3aa: CASSQGGAGTEAFF; CDR3nt: TGCGCCAGCAGCCAAGGGGGCGCCGGTACTGAAGCTTTCTTT
v_gene: TRBV18; abundance: NA; d_gene: NA; j_gene: TRBJ2-5; CDR3aa: CASSDTQETQYF; CDR3nt: TGTGCCAGCTCTGACACCCAAGAGACCCAGTACTTC
v_gene: TRBV6-1; abundance: NA; d_gene: NA; j_gene: TRBJ2-1; CDR3aa: CASSGRGEQFF; CDR3nt: TGTGCCAGCAGTGGCAGGGGCGAGCAGTTCTTC
v_gene: TRBV7-9; abundance: NA; d_gene: TRBD2; j_gene: TRBJ2-7; CDR3aa: CASSLWGGSRSYEQYF; CDR3nt: TGTGCCAGCAGCTTATGGGGAGGGTCTCGCTCCTACGAGCAGTACTTC
v_gene: TRBV6-5; abundance: NA; d_gene: NA; j_gene: TRBJ2-2; CDR3aa: CASSYGRSSGELFF; CDR3nt: TGTGCCAGCAGTTACGGGCGTTCATCCGGGGAGCTGTTTTTT
v_gene: TRBV28; abundance: NA; d_gene: TRBD2; j_gene: TRBJ2-7; CDR3aa: CASSRPLGTSGGAYEQYF; CDR3nt: TGTGCCAGCAGCCGACCCCTAGGGACTAGCGGGGGGGCCTACGAGCAGTACTTC
v_gene: TRBV6-1; abundance: NA; d_gene: TRBD2; j_gene: TRBJ2-1; CDR3aa: CASSEVLRASGYNEQFF; CDR3nt: TGTGCCAGCAGTGAAGTTCTTAGGGCTAGCGGTTACAATGAGCAGTTCTTC
v_gene: TRBV19; abundance: NA; d_gene: NA; j_gene: TRBJ2-1; CDR3aa: CASSTGRGNEQFF; CDR3nt: TGTGCCAGTAGTACAGGGCGGGGAAATGAGCAGTTCTTC
v_gene: TRBV6-1; abundance: NA; d_gene: TRBD1; j_gene: TRBJ1-2; CDR3aa: CASSPDRGGGYTF; CDR3nt: TGTGCCAGCAGTCCTGACAGGGGCGGAGGCTACACCTTC
v_gene: TRBV18; abundance: NA; d_gene: NA; j_gene: TRBJ2-7; CDR3aa: CASSPDNYEQYF; CDR3nt: TGTGCCAGCTCACCTGACAACTACGAGCAGTACTTC
v_gene: TRBV28; abundance: NA; d_gene: NA; j_gene: TRBJ2-6; CDR3aa: CASSWANSGANVLTF; CDR3nt: TGTGCCAGCAGTTGGGCGAACTCTGGGGCCAACGTCCTGACTTTC
v_gene: TRBV7-9; abundance: NA; d_gene: TRBD1; j_gene: TRBJ1-1; CDR3aa: CASSLGLGQGLTEAFF; CDR3nt: TGTGCCAGCAGCTTAGGTCTTGGACAGGGACTCACTGAAGCTTTCTTT